Presented here are 5 T cell receptor beta chains from one specimen sequenced in a study of cytomegalovirus exposure and HLA in healthy donors. 60 Vbeta and 13 Jbeta primers were used in PCR. Sequenced by immunoSEQ multiplex PCR; TCRdb stores in-frame clones only, minus some. The table shows about 140,000 clones, with roughly 88% occurring only once. Sequencing was carried out using PBMCs. The source is a middle-aged woman in good health and CMV-seronegative.

The rearrangement joins TRBV2 to TRBJ2-1; perhaps TRBD2 as D (5 bases). Between the trimmed V and J ends, which lost 5 bases and 7 bases, there was a span of 18 bases. Looked up from germline, CDR1 is SNHLY and CDR2 is FYNNEI. CDR3 length: 15 amino acids. CDR3 sequence reads: CASSLGEGLGNEQFF. For the CDR3, the DNA is TGTGCCAGCAGTTTGGGTGAGGGTTTGGGGAATGAGCAGTTCTTC.

The V and J genes are TRBV5-4 and TRBJ1-2; 7 bases align to TRBD1. V was pared by 4 bases and J by 5 bases, with 17 bases of the junction left unmatched. CDR1 and CDR2 from the germline V gene are SGHNT and YYREEE (reference sequence). This CDR3 is 17 amino acids long. The CDR3 nucleotides are TGTGCCAGCAGCGCGGGGACAGATTACTACGGAGGGTATGGCTACACCTTC. Its translation: CASSAGTDYYGGYGYTF.

This chain uses TRBV6-1 with TRBJ1-2, with a tentative D call TRBD1 (6 bases). CDR1 MNHNS and CDR2 SASEGT come from the germline V gene. The CDR3 is made up of 13 amino acids. Trimming pared 6 bases from V and 5 bases from J, leaving 13 bases between. CDR3 protein: CASRPGTTYGYTF. The DNA of the CDR3 is TGTGCCAGCAGACCCGGGACAACTTATGGCTACACCTTC.

The CDR3 sequence: CASSYSRGSVPNTQYF. For the CDR3, the DNA is TGTGCCAGCAGTTACTCAAGGGGGTCGGTCCCGAATACGCAGTATTTT. The chain recombines TRBV6-5 with TRBJ2-3; D possibly corresponds to TRBD1 (6 bases). Trimming removed 0 bases from V and 7 bases from J, with 17 bases in between. Per germline, CDR1 MNHEY and CDR2 SVGAGI. The length of the CDR3 is 16 residues.

This chain connects TRBV5-4 to TRBJ1-1; 7 bases are a match to TRBD1. Germline CDR1 and CDR2: SGHNT and YYREEE (reference sequence). The trim removed 4 bases at V and 6 bases at J, leaving 12 bases unmatched. The CDR3 loop spans 15 amino acids. The CDR3 reads CASSAVTGRVAEAFF. In nucleotides, the CDR3 is TGTGCCAGCAGCGCGGTGACAGGGCGGGTGGCTGAAGCTTTCTTT. Full variable domain (remainder filled in from reference TRBV5-4 and TRBJ1-1): ETGVTQSPTHLIKTRGQQVTLRCSSQSGHNTVSWYQQALGQGPQFIFQYYREEENGRGNFPPRFSGLQFPNYSSELNVNALELDDSALYLCASSAVTGRVAEAFFGQGTRLTVV.